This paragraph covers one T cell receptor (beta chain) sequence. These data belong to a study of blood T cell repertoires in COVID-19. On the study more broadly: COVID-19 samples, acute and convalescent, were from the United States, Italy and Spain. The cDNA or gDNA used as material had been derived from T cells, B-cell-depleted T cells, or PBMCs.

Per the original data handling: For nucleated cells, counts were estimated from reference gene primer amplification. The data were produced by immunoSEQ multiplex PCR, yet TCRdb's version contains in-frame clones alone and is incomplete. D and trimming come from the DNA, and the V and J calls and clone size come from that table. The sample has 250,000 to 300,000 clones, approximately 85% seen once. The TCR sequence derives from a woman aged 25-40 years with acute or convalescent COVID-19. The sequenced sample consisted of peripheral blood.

The CDR3 nucleotides are TGTGCCAGCAGCGCAGGGGGTGTCACTGAAGCTTTCTTT. Its protein is CASSAGGVTEAFF. V and J are TRBV9 and TRBJ1-1; 7 nucleotides line up with TRBD1. V was clipped by 3 bases and J by 4 bases; unmatched bases: 3. Per the germline V gene, CDR1 is SGDLS and CDR2 is YYNGEE. This CDR3 spans 13 amino acids.